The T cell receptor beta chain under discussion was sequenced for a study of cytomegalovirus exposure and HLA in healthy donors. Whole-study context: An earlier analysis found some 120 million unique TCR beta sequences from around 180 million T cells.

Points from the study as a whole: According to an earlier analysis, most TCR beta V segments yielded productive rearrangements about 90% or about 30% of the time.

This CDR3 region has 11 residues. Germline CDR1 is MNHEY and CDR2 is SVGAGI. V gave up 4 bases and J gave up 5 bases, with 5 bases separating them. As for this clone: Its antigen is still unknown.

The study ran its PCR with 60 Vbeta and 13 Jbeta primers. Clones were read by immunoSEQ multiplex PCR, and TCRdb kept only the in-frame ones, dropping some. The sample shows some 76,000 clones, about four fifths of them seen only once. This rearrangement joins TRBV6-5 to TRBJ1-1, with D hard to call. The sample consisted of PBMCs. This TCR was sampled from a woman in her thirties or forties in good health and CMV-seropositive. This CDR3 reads CASSSQTEAFF. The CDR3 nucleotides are TGTGCCAGCAGTTCGCAGACTGAAGCTTTCTTT.